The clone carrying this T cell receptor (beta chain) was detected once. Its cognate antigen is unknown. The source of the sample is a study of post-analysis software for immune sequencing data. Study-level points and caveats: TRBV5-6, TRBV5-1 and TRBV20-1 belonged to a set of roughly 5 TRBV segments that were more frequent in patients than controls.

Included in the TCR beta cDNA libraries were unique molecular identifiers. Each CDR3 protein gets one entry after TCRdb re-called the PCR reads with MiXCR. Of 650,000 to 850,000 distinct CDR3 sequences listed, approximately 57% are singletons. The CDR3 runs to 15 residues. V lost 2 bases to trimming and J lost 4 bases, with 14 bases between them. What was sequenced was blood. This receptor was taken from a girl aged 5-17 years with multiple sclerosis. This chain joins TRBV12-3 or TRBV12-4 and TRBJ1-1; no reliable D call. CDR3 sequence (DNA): TGTGCCAGCAGTTTAAAGGTGACCGCGGGCACTGAAGCTTTCTTT. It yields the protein CASSLKVTAGTEAFF.